This T cell receptor delta chain was identified during a study of γδ T cells in repeated Plasmodium falciparum infection. Notes on the study in general: Vdelta2-negative gammadelta repertoires appeared less diverse and less shared in Malian than Australian children.

TCRdb re-called the multiplex PCR reads with CATT. The table lists some 51,000 delta-chain clones, about 1.9% of them singletons. Gammadelta T cells were flow-sorted from PBMC into Vgamma9/Vdelta2+ and Vdelta2-negative populations for bulk analysis. V lost 7 bases to trimming and J lost 1 base; unmatched junction nucleotides: 7. Germline CDR1 is TSWWSYY and CDR2 is QGS. The CDR3 contains 15 residues. This clone was observed a few times. Its antigen is undetermined. The protein in TCRdb stems from a much larger clone and differs at residue 8 from this DNA's translation, likely a read error; here the protein is translated from the DNA.

This TCR came from a pool of human donors (malaria-infected and uninfected, not separated). The sequencing input was gamma-delta T cells from blood. V and J are TRDV1 and TRDJ1; 9 bases are a match to TRDD3. CDR3 region: CALATGGPSTDKLIF. The CDR3 nucleotides are TGTGCTCTTGCAACTGGGGGACCGAGCACCGATAAACTCATCTTT.